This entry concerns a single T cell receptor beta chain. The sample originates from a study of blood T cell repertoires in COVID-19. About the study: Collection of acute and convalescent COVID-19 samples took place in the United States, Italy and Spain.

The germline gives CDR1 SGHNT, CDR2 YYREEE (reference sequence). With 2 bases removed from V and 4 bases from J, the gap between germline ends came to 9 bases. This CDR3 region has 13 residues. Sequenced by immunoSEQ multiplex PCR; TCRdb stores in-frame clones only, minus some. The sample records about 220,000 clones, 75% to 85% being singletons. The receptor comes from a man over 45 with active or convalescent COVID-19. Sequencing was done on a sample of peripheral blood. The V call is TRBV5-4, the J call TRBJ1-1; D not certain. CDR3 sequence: CASSFPGSTEAFF. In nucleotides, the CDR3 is TGTGCCAGCAGCTTCCCGGGGAGCACTGAAGCTTTCTTT.